This T cell receptor beta chain was identified in a study of cytomegalovirus exposure and HLA in healthy donors. Study background: Within an early data release were 65 million to 90 million unique TCRs drawn from HLA-typed donors. General study points: Per published reports, the classifier diagnosed cytomegalovirus status with high specificity and sensitivity.

Researchers ran the PCR with 60 Vbeta and 13 Jbeta primers. Sequencing was performed with immunoSEQ multiplex PCR; in TCRdb, only in-frame clones are kept and a portion is missing. The repertoire holds approximately 220,000 clones, with 83% as singletons. About this clone itself: As yet, its antigen is unknown.

This TCR was sampled from a girl between 10 and 17 years old in good health and CMV-seronegative. Sequencing was carried out using PBMCs.

This chain's CDR3 is CASSLAASGGPYEQYF. Written as DNA, the CDR3 is TGTGCCAGCAGCTTAGCCGCTAGCGGGGGTCCCTACGAGCAGTACTTC. The genes are TRBV7-2 and TRBJ2-7; 10 nucleotides agree with TRBD2. CDR1 and CDR2 from the germline V gene are SGHTA and FQGNSA. V trimming: 0 bases; J trimming: 2 bases; junction bases outside the gene matches: 4. This CDR3 is 16 amino acids long.